The 16 T cell receptor beta chains listed next were all sequenced from one sample in a study of T-cell reconstitution after alpha-beta-depleted transplantation in children. A TCRbeta library incorporating unique molecular identifiers was prepared. One entry per CDR3 protein, called by TCRdb with MiXCR from the PCR reads. The table has 500,000 to 650,000 distinct CDR3 sequences, about an eighth seen once. The sample in question was PBMCs, mostly from graft donor cells, obtained 360 days after TCRalphabeta/CD19-depleted stem cell transplant. These receptors came from a male patient between 5 and 17 years old who had a stem cell transplant for acute myeloid leukemia, so the T cells may come from the graft donor.

The chain combines TRBV20-1 with TRBJ2-3; 7 bases are a match to TRBD2. The germline V gene encodes CDR1 DFQATT and CDR2 SNEGSKA (reference sequence). The CDR3 loop spans 17 amino acids. V lost 3 bases and J lost 0; bases outside the gene matches: 12. CDR3 residues: CSASLPGGVASTDTQYF. CDR3 sequence (DNA): TGCAGTGCTAGCCTCCCGGGAGGCGTCGCTAGCACAGATACGCAGTATTTT.

The V and J genes are TRBV5-5 and TRBJ2-5, with 13 bases lining up with TRBD2. Germline-derived CDR1 and CDR2 are SGHKS and YYEKEE (reference sequence). V lost 3 bases to trimming and J lost 5 bases; unmatched junction nucleotides: 4. The CDR3 covers 15 residues. This chain's CDR3 is CASSSLAGGVETQYF. The CDR3 bases are TGTGCCAGCAGCTCACTAGCGGGAGGGGTGGAGACCCAGTACTTC.

This rearrangement joins TRBV24-1 to TRBJ2-4; 10 bases agree with TRBD2. J gave up 6 bases and V 4 bases, and 8 bases lay outside the gene matches. Germline V gene data show CDR1 as KGHDR and CDR2 as SFDVKD. The CDR3 runs to 16 residues. The chain's CDR3 is CATSDPSGRWGNIQYF. The CDR3 DNA sequence: TGTGCCACCAGTGACCCTAGCGGGAGATGGGGAAACATTCAGTACTTC.

This clonotype has a handful of counts. The chain uses TRBV7-2 and TRBJ2-7; no firm D call. The V gene lost 3 bases and the J gene lost 6 bases, with 12 bases spanning the gap. Germline V CDR1 and CDR2: SGHTA, FQGNSA. This CDR3 has 13 amino acids. CDR3 loop: CASSLGRVAEQYF. In DNA form, the CDR3 reads TGTGCCAGCAGCTTGGGAAGGGTCGCCGAGCAGTACTTC.

V is TRBV5-1 and J is TRBJ2-3; 7 nucleotides align to TRBD2. The germline V gene encodes CDR1 SGHRS and CDR2 YFSETQ. Unmatched junction bases numbered 7, after V lost 6 bases and J lost 6 bases. The CDR3 totals 13 residues. CDR3 nucleotide sequence: TGCGCCAGCACGGGGGGAGTCCAGGATACGCAGTATTTT. Its translation is CASTGGVQDTQYF. The variable domain in full, completed from reference TRBV5-1 and TRBJ2-3, reads KAGVTQTPRYLIKTRGQQVTLSCSPISGHRSVSWYQQTPGQGLQFLFEYFSETQRNKGNFPGRFSGRQFSNSRSEMNVSTLELGDSALYLCASTGGVQDTQYFGPGTRLTVL.

In its sample, this clonotype was seen a few times. The V call is TRBV12-3 or TRBV12-4, the J call TRBJ2-5; D gene unclear. V was clipped by 5 bases and J by 2 bases, with 15 bases between them. This CDR3 is 15 amino acids long. The DNA of the CDR3 is TGTGCCAGCAGTCTAAGGATAGGCGGACAAGAGACCCAGTACTTC. Protein product: CASSLRIGGQETQYF.

This clonotype was observed a few times. The chain links TRBV5-6 to TRBJ2-2; TRBD2 matches 9 bases. Trimming took 4 bases from V and 5 from J; bases not matched to a gene: 6. The germline V gene has CDR1 SGHDT and CDR2 YYEEEE. There are 15 residues in the CDR3. The CDR3 DNA sequence: TGTGCCAGCAGCGCCGCGGGGGGGAGAACCGGGGAGCTGTTTTTT. Translated, it gives CASSAAGGRTGELFF.

The chain links TRBV30 to TRBJ2-7; tentative D call: TRBD1 (7 bases). CDR3 length equals 13 residues. Trimming removed 3 bases at V and 5 bases at J, with 14 bases between. Germline-derived CDR1 and CDR2 are GTSNPN and SVGIG (reference sequence). The CDR3 bases are TGTGCCTGGAGAGGGCAGGGGGGCGACGAGCAGTACTTC. It is translated as CAWRGQGGDEQYF.

This clonotype came up a few times. V is TRBV7-9 and J is TRBJ2-3, with 8 bases identical to TRBD2. The V gene end was trimmed by 6 bases and the J gene end by 3 bases; junction bases not matched to a gene: 11. This CDR3 has 16 amino acids. Per the germline V gene, CDR1 is SEHNR and CDR2 is FQNEAQ (reference sequence). The DNA for the CDR3 is TGTGCCAGCAGGACCACTAGCGGCAGTAGGACAGATACGCAGTATTTT. Its protein is CASRTTSGSRTDTQYF.

This clonotype was counted a few times. J is TRBJ2-1 and V is TRBV20-1, with 11 positions matching TRBD1. CDR1 is DFQATT and CDR2 is SNEGSKA in the germline V gene (reference sequence). The CDR3 loop spans 14 amino acids. Trimming removed 8 bases from V and 4 bases from J; junction bases left unmatched: 7. CDR3 sequence (DNA): TGCAGTTCGGCCGGGACAGGGGGTTACAATGAGCAGTTCTTC. It yields the protein CSSAGTGGYNEQFF.

This clonotype was observed a handful of times. The chain has TRBV29-1 and TRBJ2-3, with D possibly being TRBD2 (5 bases). Germline V CDR1 and CDR2: SQVTM, ANQGSEA. The CDR3 spans 14 residues. The ends were cut back, 7 bases at V and 4 bases at J, with 18 bases in the middle. CDR3 bases: TGCAGCGCCGAGGGTCCCCGTCTGGCAGATACGCAGTATTTT. Protein product: CSAEGPRLADTQYF.

In this sample, this clonotype turned up many times. V gene TRBV5-1 combines with J gene TRBJ2-1; D unresolved. V lost 4 bases and J 1 base, leaving 12 bases between the germline ends. Germline V gives CDR1 SGHRS, CDR2 YFSETQ. The CDR3 extends over 15 amino acids. The CDR3 sequence is CASSPLGLSYNEQFF. CDR3 nucleotide sequence: TGCGCCAGCAGCCCCCTGGGCCTTTCCTACAATGAGCAGTTCTTC. Full variable domain (outside the CDR3, taken from reference TRBV5-1 and TRBJ2-1): KAGVTQTPRYLIKTRGQQVTLSCSPISGHRSVSWYQQTPGQGLQFLFEYFSETQRNKGNFPGRFSGRQFSNSRSEMNVSTLELGDSALYLCASSPLGLSYNEQFFGPGTRLTVL.

A few counts support this clonotype. V gene TRBV27 combines with J gene TRBJ1-1; D not resolved. Per the germline V gene, CDR1 is MNHEY and CDR2 is SMNVEV (reference sequence). The CDR3 is 13 amino acids. V was shortened by 5 bases and J by 2 bases, with 9 bases between the two germline ends. CDR3 DNA: TGTGCCAGCAGTCCACTCTCAAACACTGAAGCTTTCTTT. This gives the protein CASSPLSNTEAFF.

The chain carries TRBV4-2 and TRBJ2-2, with D perhaps matching TRBD1 (5 bases). This CDR3 spans 17 amino acids. V was clipped by 1 base and J by 5 bases, with 17 bases between them. Germline loops: CDR1 LGHNA, CDR2 YNFKEQ. For the CDR3, the DNA is TGTGCCAGCAGCCAAGCCCAGGGCCCCGAACAGACCGGGGAGCTGTTTTTT. It encodes CASSQAQGPEQTGELFF.

This clonotype was counted at least ten times. CDR3: CASILAGSQETQYF. DNA of the CDR3: TGTGCCAGCATCTTAGCAGGTAGCCAAGAGACCCAGTACTTC. The chain is built from TRBV6-2 or TRBV6-3 and TRBJ2-5; D unclear. Germline lookup yields CDR1 MNHEY and CDR2 SVGEGT. The CDR3 runs 14 residues. V was pared by 7 bases and J by 1 base, with 13 bases between.

This clonotype was seen a handful of times. This rearrangement joins TRBV6-1 to TRBJ1-2, with 8 positions matching TRBD1. Trimming at V came to 6 bases and at J to 5 bases, leaving 5 bases not matched to a gene. Germline V lookup: CDR1 MNHNS, CDR2 SASEGT. This CDR3 has 13 residues. CDR3 region: CASSQGQEYGYTF. CDR3 in DNA: TGTGCCAGCAGCCAGGGACAGGAATATGGCTACACCTTC.